This TCR beta chain originates from a study of T cell responses to AZD1222 COVID-19 vaccine. Study results and caveats: A rise in Spike-specific TCR breadth and depth followed two AZD1222 doses. Scientists sampled the repertoires only once the peak T cell response had passed. Of spike-specific TCRs, nearly half reportedly target regions left unmutated in variants. There were mostly white British donors and more females than males, and clonal diversity was possibly underestimated.

TCRdb's copy holds only in-frame clones and misses some; the assay was immunoSEQ multiplex PCR. The sample records about 150,000 clones, around 89% being singletons. Points on this clone: Its antigen is currently unknown.

This CDR3 is built from 15 residues. CDR1 is LNHNV and CDR2 is YYDKDF in the germline V gene (reference sequence). Between the trimmed V and J ends, which lost 5 bases and 5 bases, there was a span of 18 bases. This receptor was obtained from an adult in good health. Material: peripheral blood, obtained on day 0 of AZD1222 vaccination. The chain carries TRBV15 and TRBJ2-5; D is perhaps TRBD1 (6 bases). Here the CDR3 reads CATSGQKTGGETQYF. Here the CDR3 DNA reads TGTGCCACCAGCGGTCAGAAGACAGGAGGTGAGACCCAGTACTTC.